This TCR beta chain was observed in a study of blood T cell repertoires in COVID-19. Cohort 3 donors were reported recovered after two negative PCRs, clearance, or symptom resolution. Using immunoSEQ multiplex PCR, the repertoire was profiled, and TCRdb retains in-frame clones only, with some absent. The profile shows about 280,000 clones, roughly 85% of them singletons. V was trimmed by 0 bases and J by 0 bases, leaving 10 bases between them. CDR1 is SGDLS and CDR2 is YYNGEE in the germline V gene. The CDR3 has 16 residues. The J gene is TRBJ2-1, the V gene TRBV9; possible D gene TRBD1, 6 bases. This clonotype originated in a woman in her forties or fifties who had recovered from COVID-19. Sequenced material: PBMCs or T cells enriched from blood (not recorded which). The CDR3 DNA is TGTGCCAGCAGCGTAGTAGGACAGAGCTCCTACAATGAGCAGTTCTTC. It is translated as CASSVVGQSSYNEQFF. The whole variable domain, remainder taken from reference TRBV9 and TRBJ2-1, is DSGVTQTPKHLITATGQRVTLRCSPRSGDLSVYWYQQSLDQGLQFLIQYYNGEERAKGNILERFSAQQFPDLHSELNLSSLELGDSALYFCASSVVGQSSYNEQFFGPGTRLTVL.